Presented here are 7 T cell receptor beta chains from one specimen sequenced in a study of cytomegalovirus exposure and HLA in healthy donors. Some clones are missing from TCRdb's copy, which holds only in-frame ones; the method was immunoSEQ multiplex PCR. The sample carries 100,000 to 150,000 clones, about 88% recorded once. The material sequenced was PBMCs. These receptor sequences come from a young woman in good health and CMV-seronegative.

This rearrangement joins TRBV28 to TRBJ1-2, with D unresolved. The length of the CDR3 is 13 residues. Germline values: CDR1 MDHEN, CDR2 SYDVKM. V was trimmed by 2 bases and J by 8 bases, leaving 12 bases between them. The CDR3 region has the DNA TGTGCCAGCAGTTTAACGTCGAGGTGGGGCTACACCTTC. Protein product: CASSLTSRWGYTF.

Only one count was recorded for this clone. This chain uses TRBV4-3 with TRBJ2-7, with 7 bases identical to TRBD1. The germline gives CDR1 LGHNA, CDR2 YSLEER. Unmatched junction bases numbered 9, after V lost 1 base and J lost 3 bases. This CDR3 comprises 16 residues. The CDR3 spells CASSQGQGTASYEQYF. CDR3 coding DNA: TGCGCCAGCAGCCAAGGACAGGGAACGGCTAGCTACGAGCAGTACTTC.

This clone was found once. The rearrangement joins TRBV6-6 to TRBJ2-4; weak D call: TRBD2 (6 bases). The CDR3 has 14 residues. V was shortened by 5 bases and J by 2 bases, with 10 bases between the two germline ends. In germline, CDR1 is MNHNY, CDR2 SVGAGI (reference sequence). For the CDR3, the DNA is TGTGCCAGCAGTGGAGGGGAGCCCAAAAACATTCAGTACTTC. The encoded protein is CASSGGEPKNIQYF.

This clone was seen once. The V and J genes are TRBV7-9 and TRBJ1-2; tentative D call: TRBD1 (6 bases). Germline CDR1 and CDR2: SEHNR and FQNEAQ (reference sequence). The CDR3 is 14 amino acids. V lost 1 base, J lost 5 bases, and 11 bases lay in between. CDR3 DNA: TGTGCCAGCAGCTTAGGTCGGACAGTGTATGGCTACACCTTC. The encoded protein is CASSLGRTVYGYTF.

The rearrangement joins TRBV5-1 to TRBJ2-6, with D perhaps TRBD2 (6 bases). CDR3 length: 16 residues. The ends were cut back, 2 bases at V and 0 bases at J, with 9 bases in the middle. Germline CDR1 is SGHRS and CDR2 is YFSETQ. The CDR3 DNA sequence: TGCGCCAGCAGCTTAGTCGGGAGCTCTGGGGCCAACGTCCTGACTTTC. This translates into CASSLVGSSGANVLTF.

CDR3 residues: CASSRSGATTDTQYF. CDR3 nucleotide sequence: TGTGCCAGCAGTAGGAGCGGGGCGACCACAGATACGCAGTATTTT. This chain links TRBV2 with TRBJ2-3; TRBD2 matches at 7 bases. Germline V lookup: CDR1 SNHLY, CDR2 FYNNEI. The CDR3 runs to 15 residues. J was trimmed by 2 bases and V by 5 bases; bases with no gene match: 7.

The rearrangement joins TRBV19 to TRBJ1-1; D ambiguous. The V end was cut by 2 bases, the J end by 1 base, with 11 bases between. The CDR3 sequence is 15 residues long. Per germline, CDR1 LNHDA and CDR2 SQIVND (reference sequence). CDR3 amino acids: CASSIISAGNTEAFF. The CDR3 coding sequence is TGTGCCAGTAGTATAATTTCGGCAGGGAACACTGAAGCTTTCTTT.